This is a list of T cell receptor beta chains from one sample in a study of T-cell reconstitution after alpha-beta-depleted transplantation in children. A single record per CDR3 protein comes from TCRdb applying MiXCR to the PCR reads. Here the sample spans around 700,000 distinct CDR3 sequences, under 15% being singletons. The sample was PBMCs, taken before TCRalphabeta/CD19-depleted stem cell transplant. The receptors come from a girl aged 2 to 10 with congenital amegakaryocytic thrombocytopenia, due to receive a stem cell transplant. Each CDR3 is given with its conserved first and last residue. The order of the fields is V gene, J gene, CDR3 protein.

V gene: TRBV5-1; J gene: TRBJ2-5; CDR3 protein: CASHNQETQYF
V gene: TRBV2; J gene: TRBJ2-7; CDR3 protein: CASSRGGGATEQYF
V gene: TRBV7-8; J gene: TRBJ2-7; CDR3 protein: CASAEDGYEQYF
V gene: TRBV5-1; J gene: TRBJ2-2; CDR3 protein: CASIEGSFGGELFF
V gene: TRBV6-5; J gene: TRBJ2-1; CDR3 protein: CASRYSGADYNEQFF
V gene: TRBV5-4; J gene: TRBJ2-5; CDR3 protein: CASSLAEAGRGTQYF
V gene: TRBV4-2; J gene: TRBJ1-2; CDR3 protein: CASSPPDYGYTF
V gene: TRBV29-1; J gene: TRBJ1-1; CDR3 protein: CSVASGRTEAFF
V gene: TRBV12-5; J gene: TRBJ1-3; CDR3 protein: CASGLSRDGNTIYF
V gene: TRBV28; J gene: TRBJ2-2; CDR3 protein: CASSFTYTGELFF